The clone carrying this T cell receptor (beta chain) qualifies as medium-sized. The antigen remains undetermined. The sample belongs to a study of vaccination and CD4 T cells after COVID-19. Overall study context: Convalescent individuals numbered four females and six males, two being Hispanic.

An Oncomine TCR Beta short-read assay was used to sequence the DNA from cultured CD4+ T cells. Genomic DNA extraction was carried out from cultured CD4+ T cells. Using its own MiXCR run on the PCR reads, TCRdb lists one record per CDR3 protein. The repertoire holds around 8,300 distinct CDR3 sequences, with 40% to 55% as singletons. The CDR3 covers 14 residues. Trimming shortened V by 1 base and J by 5 bases, and 11 bases separated the two germline ends. Germline CDR1 reads LNHDA; CDR2 reads SQIVND (reference sequence). Regarding treatment: roughly nine-day PBMC culture with coronavirus spike peptide pools or control peptides (ViraFEST assay). With 10 days of culture completed, CD4+ T cells were isolated by negative selection.

The source material was CD4+ T cells from blood, cultured in vitro. This sequence was found in a human donor who had recovered from COVID-19. The gene calls are TRBV19 and TRBJ1-1, with a weak D call TRBD1 (5 bases). This CDR3 reads CASSIGGGRTEAFF. Here the CDR3 DNA reads TGTGCCAGTAGTATAGGGGGGGGTAGGACTGAAGCTTTCTTT.